This T cell receptor (beta chain) emerged from a study of blood T cell repertoires in COVID-19. Study as a whole: The United States, Italy and Spain provided the acute and convalescent COVID-19 samples. PBMCs, B-cell-depleted T cells, or T cells provided the cDNA or gDNA that made up the material.

CDR1 LGHDT and CDR2 YNNKEL come from the germline V gene (reference sequence). The CDR3 contains 13 residues. V shed 3 bases and J 8 bases; nucleotides not matched to a gene: 3. In the study's own analysis: Reference gene primer amplification gave nucleated cell count estimates. Profiled with immunoSEQ multiplex PCR; TCRdb holds only in-frame clones, not every one. V and J calls and clone size are as listed in that table; D and trimming were resolved from the DNA. The profile shows about 210,000 clones, 80% to 90% of them singletons. The source of this sequence is a man in his forties or fifties with acute or convalescent COVID-19. The V gene is TRBV3-1 (or the pseudogene TRBV3-2), the J gene TRBJ1-1; 10 bases match TRBD1. The material sequenced was peripheral blood. In nucleotides, the CDR3 is TGTGCCAGCAGCCATGGGACAGGGGTAGAAGCTTTCTTT. This sequence encodes CASSHGTGVEAFF.